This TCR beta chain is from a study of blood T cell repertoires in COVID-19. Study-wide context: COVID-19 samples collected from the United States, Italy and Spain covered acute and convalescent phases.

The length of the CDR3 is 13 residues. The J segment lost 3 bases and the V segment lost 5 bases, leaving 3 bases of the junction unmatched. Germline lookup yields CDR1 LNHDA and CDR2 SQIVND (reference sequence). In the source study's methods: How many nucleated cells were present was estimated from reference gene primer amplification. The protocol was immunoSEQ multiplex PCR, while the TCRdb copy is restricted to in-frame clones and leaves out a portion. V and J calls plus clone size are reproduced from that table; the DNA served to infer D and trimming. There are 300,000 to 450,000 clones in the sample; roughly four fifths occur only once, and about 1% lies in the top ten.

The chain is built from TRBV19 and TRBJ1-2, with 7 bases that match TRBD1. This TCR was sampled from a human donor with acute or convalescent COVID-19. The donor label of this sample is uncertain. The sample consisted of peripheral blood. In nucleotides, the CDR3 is TGTGCCAGTAGTGACCAGGGGGACTATGGCTACACCTTC. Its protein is CASSDQGDYGYTF.